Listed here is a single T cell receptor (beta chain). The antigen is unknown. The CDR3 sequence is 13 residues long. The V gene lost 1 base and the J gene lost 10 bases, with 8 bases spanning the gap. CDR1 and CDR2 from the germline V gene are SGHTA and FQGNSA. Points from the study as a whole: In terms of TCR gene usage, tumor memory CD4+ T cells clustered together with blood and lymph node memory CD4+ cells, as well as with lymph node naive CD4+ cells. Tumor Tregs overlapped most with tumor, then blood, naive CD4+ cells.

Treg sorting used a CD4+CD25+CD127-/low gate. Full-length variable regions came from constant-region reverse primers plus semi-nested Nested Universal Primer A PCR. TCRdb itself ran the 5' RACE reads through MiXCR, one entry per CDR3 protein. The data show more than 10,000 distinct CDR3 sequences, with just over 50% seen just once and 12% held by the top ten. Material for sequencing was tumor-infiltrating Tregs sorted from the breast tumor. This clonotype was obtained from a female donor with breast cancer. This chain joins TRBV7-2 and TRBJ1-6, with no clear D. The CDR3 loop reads CASSLDRRSPLHF. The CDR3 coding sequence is TGTGCCAGCAGCTTAGACAGACGGTCACCCCTCCACTTT.